The 7 T cell receptor beta chains given below trace back to one sample, sequenced in a study of T cell repertoires in ileal Crohn's disease. Sequencing was performed with immunoSEQ multiplex PCR; in TCRdb, only in-frame clones are kept and a portion is missing. Found here are about 5,000 clones, approximately 78% of them singletons; the top ten hold 9.5% to 15%. Material for sequencing was ileal tissue. All receptors come from an adult with Crohn's disease.

The V call is TRBV14, the J call TRBJ2-7, with D maybe TRBD2 (6 bases). The CDR3 spans 13 residues. V lost 8 bases and J lost 4, with 15 bases in between. Germline loops: CDR1 SGHDN, CDR2 FVKESK. The CDR3 DNA reads as TGTGCCAGCGCCAGGAGGGGACTTTACGAGCAGTACTTC. Its translation: CASARRGLYEQYF.

The chain recombines TRBV6-5 with TRBJ2-2; 9 bases map to TRBD2. Germline CDR1 reads MNHEY; CDR2 reads SVGAGI. This CDR3 is 15 amino acids long. V was pared by 7 bases and J by 4 bases, with 7 bases of the junction left unmatched. The CDR3 nucleotides are TGTGCCAGCACCCAAGCGGGGGGTTTCACCGGGGAGCTGTTTTTT. Its translation: CASTQAGGFTGELFF.

Concerning this clone: This sample also contains other DNA sequences that code for the same CDR3. The J gene is TRBJ2-7, the V gene TRBV4-1, with D possibly matching TRBD1 (5 bases). The CDR3 has 16 amino acids. Germline assignment: CDR1 MGHRA and CDR2 YSYEKL. V lost 0 bases to trimming and J lost 2 bases, with 14 bases between them. The DNA for the CDR3 is TGCGCCAGCAGCCAAGAATCCGTAGGGGTTCCCTACGAGCAGTACTTC. Its protein product is CASSQESVGVPYEQYF.

The V gene is TRBV19, the J gene TRBJ1-2, with 8 bases fitting TRBD1. V shed 4 bases, J shed 2 bases, and the junction held 9 bases outside the gene matches. CDR3 length: 16 residues. CDR1 LNHDA and CDR2 SQIVND come from the germline V gene (reference sequence). Here the CDR3 reads CASSTLRGTGNYGYTF. CDR3 DNA sequence: TGTGCCAGTAGTACCCTTAGAGGGACAGGCAACTATGGCTACACCTTC.

This CDR3 reads CASSVGTAGNTIYF. The CDR3 nucleotides are TGCGCCAGCAGCGTAGGGACTGCTGGAAACACCATATATTTT. The rearrangement joins TRBV5-1 to TRBJ1-3; the D gene is possibly TRBD1 (5 bases). CDR3 length equals 14 residues. Trimming removed 4 bases from V and 2 bases from J, with 10 bases in between. The V gene's germline CDR1 is SGHRS and CDR2 YFSETQ.

The J gene is TRBJ2-1, the V gene TRBV30; TRBD2 matches at 8 bases. The germline V gene has CDR1 GTSNPN and CDR2 SVGIG (reference sequence). This CDR3 spans 15 amino acids. V shed 5 bases, J shed 4 bases, and the junction held 10 bases outside the gene matches. CDR3 DNA sequence: TGTGCCTGGGACCTAGGGGCGGGGGGATACAATGAGCAGTTCTTC. This codes for CAWDLGAGGYNEQFF.

J is TRBJ2-7 and V is TRBV20-1; unclear D gene. Trimming took off 1 base at V and 6 bases at J, with 7 bases between the two ends. The germline CDR1 and CDR2 sequences are DFQATT and SNEGSKA (reference sequence). This CDR3 spans 11 amino acids. The CDR3 sequence is CSARASAEQYF. DNA of the CDR3: TGCAGTGCTAGAGCGAGTGCCGAGCAGTACTTC.